This T cell receptor beta chain was observed in a study of T cell responses to AZD1222 COVID-19 vaccine. The CDR3 is 16 amino acids. V lost 0 bases, J lost 3 bases, and 10 bases lay in between. Germline V gives CDR1 SGHKS, CDR2 YYEKEE (reference sequence). As regards this clone: What it binds is unknown.

Only in-frame clones appear in the TCRdb table, and some are missing; sequencing was by immunoSEQ multiplex PCR. Among 100,000 to 120,000 clones listed, roughly 92% were seen once. General study results and limits: A mostly white British donor set with more females was recruited, and clonal diversity was possibly underestimated. In all cases, repertoires were sampled only after the peak T cell response. Spike as a whole was targeted by vaccine-associated CD4 TCRs, dominant at 160-218 and 743-854.

This chain links TRBV5-5 with TRBJ1-6, with D perhaps matching TRBD1 (5 bases). The sequence came from an adult who received the AZD1222 COVID-19 vaccine. The input for sequencing was peripheral blood, taken 28 days after the second AZD1222 dose. Here the CDR3 reads CASSLVSGSYNSPLHF. DNA for the CDR3: TGTGCCAGCAGCTTGGTTTCAGGGAGCTATAATTCACCCCTCCACTTT.